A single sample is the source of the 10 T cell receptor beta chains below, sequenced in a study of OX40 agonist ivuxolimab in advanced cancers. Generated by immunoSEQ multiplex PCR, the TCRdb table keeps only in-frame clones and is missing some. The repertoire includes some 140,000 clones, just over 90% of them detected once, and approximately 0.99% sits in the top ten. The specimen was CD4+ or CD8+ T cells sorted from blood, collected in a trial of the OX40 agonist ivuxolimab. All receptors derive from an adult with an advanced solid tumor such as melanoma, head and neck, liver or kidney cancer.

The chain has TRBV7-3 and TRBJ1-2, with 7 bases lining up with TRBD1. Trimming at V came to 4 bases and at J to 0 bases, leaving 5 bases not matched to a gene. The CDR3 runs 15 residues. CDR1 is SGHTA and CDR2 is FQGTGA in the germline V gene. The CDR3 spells CASSSDRLSNYGYTF. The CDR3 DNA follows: TGTGCCAGCAGCTCGGACAGGCTCTCTAACTATGGCTACACCTTC.

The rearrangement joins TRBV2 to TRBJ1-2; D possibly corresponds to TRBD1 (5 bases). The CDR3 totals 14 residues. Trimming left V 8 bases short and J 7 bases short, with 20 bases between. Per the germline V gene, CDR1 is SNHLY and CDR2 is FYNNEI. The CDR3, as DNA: TGTGCCAGCTTGGCAGGGCGAGATTATGGTGGCTACACCTTC. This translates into CASLAGRDYGGYTF.

The CDR3 nucleotides read TGTGCCAGTAGTATAACAGATCCAGATACGCAGTATTTT. This sequence encodes CASSITDPDTQYF. J is TRBJ2-3 and V is TRBV19, with D unclear. Germline CDR1 and CDR2: LNHDA and SQIVND (reference sequence). Trimming shortened V by 2 bases and J by 4 bases, and 7 bases separated the two germline ends. This CDR3 comprises 13 residues.

CDR3 bases: TGCAGCGCTGAAAAGGACGAGCAGTACTTC. Residues: CSAEKDEQYF. The chain employs TRBV20-1 and TRBJ2-7; the D is unclear. The germline V gene encodes CDR1 DFQATT and CDR2 SNEGSKA (reference sequence). CDR3 size: 10 residues.

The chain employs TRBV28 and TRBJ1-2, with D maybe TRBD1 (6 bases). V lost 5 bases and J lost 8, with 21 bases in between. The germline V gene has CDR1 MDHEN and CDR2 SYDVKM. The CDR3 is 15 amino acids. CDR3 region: CASSPGHLEGKGYTF. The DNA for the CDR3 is TGTGCCAGCAGTCCGGGACATTTAGAAGGGAAAGGCTACACCTTC.

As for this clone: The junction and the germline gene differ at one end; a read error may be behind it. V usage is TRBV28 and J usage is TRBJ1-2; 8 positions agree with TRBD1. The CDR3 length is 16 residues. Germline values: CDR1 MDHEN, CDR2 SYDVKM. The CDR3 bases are TGTGCCAGCAGTACCCCTCTTCGGACAGGGCCTTTGGGGCTCGCCTTC. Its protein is CASSTPLRTGPLGLAF.

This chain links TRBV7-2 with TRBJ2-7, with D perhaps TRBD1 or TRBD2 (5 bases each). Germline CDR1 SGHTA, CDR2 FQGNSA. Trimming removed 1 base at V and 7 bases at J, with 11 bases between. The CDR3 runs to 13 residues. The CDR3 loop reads CASSLVREYEQYF. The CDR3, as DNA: TGTGCCAGCAGCTTAGTCAGGGAGTATGAGCAGTACTTC.

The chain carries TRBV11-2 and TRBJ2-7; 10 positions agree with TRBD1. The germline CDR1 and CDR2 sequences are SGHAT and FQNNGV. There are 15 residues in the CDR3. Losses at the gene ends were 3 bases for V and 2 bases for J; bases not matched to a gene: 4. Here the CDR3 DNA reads TGTGCCAGCAGCTTGTGGGGGACAGGGGCCTACGAGCAGTACTTC. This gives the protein CASSLWGTGAYEQYF.

The CDR3 region has the DNA TGTGCCAGTAGTGCCGGTGACAGGGGGCAAGGCTACACCTTC. Translated, it gives CASSAGDRGQGYTF. The rearrangement links TRBV19 to TRBJ1-2; 10 bases match TRBD1. Germline V CDR1 and CDR2: LNHDA, SQIVND (reference sequence). Trimming took 5 bases from V and 8 from J; bases not matched to a gene: 8. This CDR3 has 14 residues. The full variable domain, its missing parts supplied by reference TRBV19 and TRBJ1-2, is DGGITQSPKYLFRKEGQNVTLSCEQNLNHDAMYWYRQDPGQGLRLIYYSQIVNDFQKGDIAEGYSVSREKKESFPLTVTSAQKNPTAFYLCASSAGDRGQGYTFGSGTRLTVV.

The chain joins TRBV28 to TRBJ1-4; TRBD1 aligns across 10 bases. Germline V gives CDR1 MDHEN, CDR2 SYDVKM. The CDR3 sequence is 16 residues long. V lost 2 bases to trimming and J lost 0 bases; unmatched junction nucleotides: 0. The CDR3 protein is CASSLGQGATNEKLFF. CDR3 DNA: TGTGCCAGCAGTTTAGGACAGGGGGCAACTAATGAAAAACTGTTTTTT.